The text below deals with one TCR beta chain. Produced via immunoSEQ multiplex PCR; TCRdb's table is partial and in-frame only. The sample records under 300,000 clones, approximately 90% being singletons. This sample was included in a study of blood T cell repertoires in COVID-19. Study as a whole: In each case, the material was cDNA or gDNA derived from T cells, B-cell-depleted T cells, or PBMCs.

Categorization into cohorts depended on clinical history that participants reported. Two consecutive negative NP/OP PCR tests, clearance, or resolved symptoms defined Cohort 3 recovery. Between the trimmed V and J ends, which lost 8 bases and 0 bases, there was a span of 8 bases. The germline V gene encodes CDR1 MNHEY and CDR2 SMNVEV (reference sequence). This CDR3 is built from 14 residues. This chain uses TRBV27 with TRBJ2-6; D is possibly TRBD2 (5 bases). Sequences were obtained from PBMCs or T cells enriched from blood (not recorded which). This TCR derives from a woman aged 18-35 years who had recovered from COVID-19. The CDR3 region is CASRRVSGANVLTF. The DNA of the CDR3 is TGTGCCAGCCGGCGGGTCTCTGGGGCCAACGTCCTGACTTTC.